The source of this T cell receptor (beta chain) is a study of response to subunit inactivated influenza vaccine. Notes on the study in general: The authors put forward the suggestion that each seasonal influenza vaccination may bring in only a limited number of new T cells.

The junction had 8 bases not matched to a gene; V was cut back by 5 bases and J by 10 bases. The CDR3 consists of 15 residues. CDR1 is SGHTA, CDR2 FQGNSA, per germline. TCRdb fed the RT-PCR reads into MiXCR, producing one record per CDR3 protein. The sample has about 160,000 distinct CDR3 sequences, under 13% seen once. Concerning this clonotype itself: No antigen is known for it.

Material: non-naive T cells sorted from PBMCs, obtained about 6 weeks after vaccination. This chain links TRBV7-2 with TRBJ2-1; TRBD2 agrees at 13 bases. The receptor was derived from a man in his forties or fifties who received an inactivated influenza vaccine. CDR3 in DNA: TGTGCCAGCAGCAAAGGACTAGCGGGGGCCCGAGAGCAGTTCTTC. It codes for CASSKGLAGAREQFF.